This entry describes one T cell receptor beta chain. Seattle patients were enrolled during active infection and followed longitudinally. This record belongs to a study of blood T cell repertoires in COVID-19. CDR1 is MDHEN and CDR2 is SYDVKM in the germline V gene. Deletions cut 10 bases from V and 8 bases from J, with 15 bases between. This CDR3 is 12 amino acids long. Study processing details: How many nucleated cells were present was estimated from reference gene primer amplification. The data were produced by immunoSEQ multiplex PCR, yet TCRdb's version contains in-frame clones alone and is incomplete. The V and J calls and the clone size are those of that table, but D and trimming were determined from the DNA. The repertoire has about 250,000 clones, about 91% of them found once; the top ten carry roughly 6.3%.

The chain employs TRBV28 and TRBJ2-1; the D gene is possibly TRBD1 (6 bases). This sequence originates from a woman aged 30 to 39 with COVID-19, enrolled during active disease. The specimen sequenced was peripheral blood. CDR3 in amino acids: CATQGIVYEQFF. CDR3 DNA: TGTGCCACCCAGGGGATTGTATATGAGCAGTTCTTC.